The 30 T cell receptor beta chains listed next were all sequenced from one sample in a study of blood T cell repertoires in COVID-19. Only in-frame clones appear in the TCRdb table, and some are missing; sequencing was by immunoSEQ multiplex PCR. The table lists approximately 190,000 clones, over 75% of them singletons, with roughly 5.7% in the top ten. The sequencing input was peripheral blood. The receptors come from a man aged 80 or over with acute or convalescent COVID-19.

The V gene is TRBV4-2, the J gene TRBJ2-7; 7 bases align to TRBD2. V lost 4 bases and J lost 6; bases outside the gene matches: 9. The length of the CDR3 is 14 residues. In germline, CDR1 is LGHNA, CDR2 YNFKEQ. DNA of the CDR3: TGTGCCAGCAGCCCGCGCGGGGCTAGCGGCGAGCAGTACTTC. Protein product: CASSPRGASGEQYF.

The chain recombines TRBV7-8 with TRBJ1-2, with D possibly TRBD1 on 5 matching bases. This CDR3 has 14 residues. V was shortened by 1 base and J by 4 bases, with 10 bases between the two germline ends. Germline values: CDR1 SGHVS, CDR2 FQNEAQ. The CDR3 region is CASSLEVGVYGYTF. The CDR3 coding sequence is TGTGCCAGCAGCTTAGAAGTAGGGGTCTATGGCTACACCTTC. The complete variable domain, with remaining parts taken from reference TRBV7-8 and TRBJ1-2, reads GAGVSQSPRYKVAKRGQDVALRCDPISGHVSLFWYQQALGQGPEFLTYFQNEAQLDKSGLPSDRFFAERPEGSVSTLKIQRTQQEDSAVYLCASSLEVGVYGYTFGSGTRLTVV.

The V call is TRBV7-8, the J call TRBJ2-5; a possible D gene is TRBD2 (7 bases). In germline, CDR1 is SGHVS, CDR2 FQNEAQ. This CDR3 region has 16 residues. V lost 1 base to trimming and J lost 5 bases, with 17 bases between them. The CDR3 region is CASSLEGGRLGETQYF. In DNA, the CDR3 is TGTGCCAGCAGCTTAGAGGGGGGGAGACTTGGTGAGACCCAGTACTTC. The whole variable domain, filled in from reference TRBV7-8 and TRBJ2-5, reads GAGVSQSPRYKVAKRGQDVALRCDPISGHVSLFWYQQALGQGPEFLTYFQNEAQLDKSGLPSDRFFAERPEGSVSTLKIQRTQQEDSAVYLCASSLEGGRLGETQYFGPGTRLLVL.

The J gene is TRBJ1-2, the V gene TRBV5-4, with TRBD1 matching 7 bases. V lost 3 bases and J lost 1; bases outside the gene matches: 3. The CDR3 is made up of 14 amino acids. Germline lookup yields CDR1 SGHNT and CDR2 YYREEE (reference sequence). In DNA, the CDR3 is TGTGCCAGCAGCTCGGGACAGTATAACTATGGCTACACCTTC. Translation gives CASSSGQYNYGYTF.

CDR3 sequence reads: CASSATGDRYEQYF. Written as DNA, the CDR3 is TGCGCCAGCAGTGCCACAGGGGATAGGTACGAGCAGTACTTC. The genes are TRBV10-1 and TRBJ2-7, with 7 bases matching TRBD1. Germline CDR1 reads WNHNN; CDR2 reads SYGVQD (reference sequence). The J segment lost 4 bases and the V segment lost 4 bases, leaving 7 bases of the junction unmatched. This CDR3 is 14 amino acids long.

This chain connects TRBV7-2 to TRBJ1-2, with TRBD1 as a possible D gene (5 bases). V was pared by 4 bases and J by 1 base, with 22 bases between. The CDR3 is 18 amino acids. Germline CDR1 and CDR2: SGHTA and FQGNSA. The DNA of the CDR3 is TGTGCCAGCAGCTCTTCGATTGGAGGGAGGGGCGTTAACTATGGCTACACCTTC. Its protein is CASSSSIGGRGVNYGYTF.

The chain has TRBV5-1 and TRBJ1-1; the D gene is possibly TRBD1 (6 bases). Trimming left V 2 bases short and J 4 bases short, with 15 bases between. CDR3 length: 15 residues. The V gene's germline CDR1 is SGHRS and CDR2 YFSETQ. The CDR3, as DNA: TGCGCCAGCAGCTTCGGGGACATATCGAGCACTGAAGCTTTCTTT. Translation gives CASSFGDISSTEAFF.

The genes are TRBV5-6 and TRBJ2-1; 8 bases are a match to TRBD2. The germline V gene has CDR1 SGHDT and CDR2 YYEEEE. Trimming at V came to 4 bases and at J to 6 bases, leaving 12 bases not matched to a gene. This CDR3 region has 16 residues. CDR3: CASSPTWGLVGNEQFF. The CDR3 DNA reads TGTGCCAGCAGCCCAACGTGGGGACTAGTAGGCAATGAGCAGTTCTTC.

The chain uses TRBV9 and TRBJ2-3; perhaps TRBD2 as D (5 bases). Germline V gene lookup returns CDR1 SGDLS and CDR2 YYNGEE. This CDR3 is built from 15 residues. The V end lost 7 bases, the J end lost 1 base, and 16 bases lay between the germline ends. The CDR3 region has the DNA TGTGCCAGCCCTCTCCGCCGTAGCGGCACAGATACGCAGTATTTT. Its protein is CASPLRRSGTDTQYF.

In its sample, this clone was seen a few times. This chain joins TRBV7-6 and TRBJ2-3; D gene unclear. V lost 4 bases, J lost 5 bases, and 7 bases lay in between. Germline V gene data show CDR1 as SGHVS and CDR2 as FNYEAQ. The CDR3 runs to 12 residues. CDR3 residues: CASSSRGDTQYF. DNA of the CDR3: TGTGCCAGCAGCTCCCGAGGAGATACGCAGTATTTT.

The chain employs TRBV7-8 and TRBJ1-2; 7 bases are shared with TRBD1. This CDR3 has 15 residues. The V and J ends lost 5 bases and 3 bases, in that order; junction bases with no gene match: 9. Germline CDR1 is SGHVS and CDR2 is FQNEAQ. The DNA for the CDR3 is TGTGCCAGCAGCCCAGGGGACAGTCCGGACTATGGCTACACCTTC. Translated: CASSPGDSPDYGYTF.

This clone was detected only once. The rearrangement joins TRBV27 to TRBJ2-7; 10 bases align to TRBD1. The germline V gene has CDR1 MNHEY and CDR2 SMNVEV (reference sequence). CDR3 length equals 15 residues. V shed 3 bases, J shed 4 bases, and the junction held 6 bases outside the gene matches. The CDR3 DNA follows: TGTGCCAGCAGTTTGTTCGGGACAGGGGTATACGAGCAGTACTTC. It translates to CASSLFGTGVYEQYF.

The rearrangement joins TRBV9 to TRBJ2-1, with a possible D match to TRBD2 (6 bases). Germline-derived CDR1 and CDR2 are SGDLS and YYNGEE. The CDR3 has 15 residues. V gave up 3 bases and J gave up 8 bases, with 18 bases separating them. The CDR3 nucleotides are TGTGCCAGCAGCGCCGGACTAAATGACTGGGATGAGCAGTTCTTC. Translation: CASSAGLNDWDEQFF. The complete variable domain, with remaining parts taken from reference TRBV9 and TRBJ2-1, reads DSGVTQTPKHLITATGQRVTLRCSPRSGDLSVYWYQQSLDQGLQFLIQYYNGEERAKGNILERFSAQQFPDLHSELNLSSLELGDSALYFCASSAGLNDWDEQFFGPGTRLTVL.

The chain recombines TRBV18 with TRBJ2-1, with TRBD2 matching 10 bases. Germline CDR1 KGHSH, CDR2 LQKENI. The CDR3 extends over 15 amino acids. The V gene end was trimmed by 2 bases and the J gene end by 7 bases; junction bases not matched to a gene: 5. CDR3 sequence reads: CASSPGLAATNEQFF. CDR3 DNA sequence: TGTGCCAGCTCACCAGGACTAGCGGCAACTAATGAGCAGTTCTTC.

This rearrangement joins TRBV7-9 to TRBJ1-2, with 10 bases matching TRBD1. V was pared by 5 bases and J by 6 bases, with 6 bases of the junction left unmatched. This CDR3 comprises 14 residues. Germline V lookup: CDR1 SEHNR, CDR2 FQNEAQ (reference sequence). CDR3 nucleotides: TGTGCCAGCAGCCCGAGGACAGGGGGAGATGGCTACACCTTC. Its translation is CASSPRTGGDGYTF.

V usage is TRBV13 and J usage is TRBJ1-2; 9 bases map to TRBD1. The CDR3 contains 14 residues. J lost 8 bases, V lost 5 bases, and 9 bases had no gene match. Germline assignment: CDR1 PRHDT and CDR2 FYEKMQ (reference sequence). This chain's CDR3 is CASSRTGARLGYTF. Written as DNA, the CDR3 is TGTGCCAGCAGCCGGACAGGGGCTCGGCTGGGCTACACCTTC.

V and J are TRBV9 and TRBJ1-5; D is unclear. Per the germline V gene, CDR1 is SGDLS and CDR2 is YYNGEE. The CDR3 sequence is 15 residues long. V dropped 0 bases and J dropped 3 bases, with 10 bases sitting between them. The CDR3 sequence is CASSVGAADNQPQHF. DNA for the CDR3: TGTGCCAGCAGCGTAGGGGCAGCCGACAATCAGCCCCAGCATTTT.

The J gene is TRBJ2-6, the V gene TRBV28; D is possibly TRBD1 (6 bases). This CDR3 is built from 16 residues. Germline CDR1 MDHEN, CDR2 SYDVKM. V was pared by 2 bases and J by 2 bases, with 10 bases between. The CDR3 protein is CASSLRWGPGANVLTF. DNA of the CDR3: TGTGCCAGCAGTTTAAGATGGGGGCCTGGGGCCAACGTCCTGACTTTC.

The gene calls are TRBV30 and TRBJ2-2; D may be TRBD1 (5 bases). Trimming removed 4 bases at V and 2 bases at J, with 8 bases between. From germline, CDR1 is GTSNPN and CDR2 SVGIG (reference sequence). The CDR3 loop spans 13 amino acids. CDR3 region: CAWTGKNTGELFF. The CDR3 DNA sequence: TGTGCCTGGACAGGGAAAAACACCGGGGAGCTGTTTTTT.

The V call is TRBV28, the J call TRBJ2-7; 10 bases align to TRBD2. CDR1 MDHEN and CDR2 SYDVKM come from the germline V gene. V gave up 2 bases and J gave up 5 bases; unmatched junction bases: 9. The CDR3 sequence is 16 residues long. The CDR3 DNA sequence: TGTGCCAGCAGTTTAATATGGGCTAGCGGGAGAAACGAGCAGTACTTC. This codes for CASSLIWASGRNEQYF.

The sample holds a few counts of this clone. The gene calls are TRBV18 and TRBJ2-2, with D perhaps TRBD2 (5 bases). This CDR3 region has 14 residues. Between the trimmed V and J ends, which lost 3 bases and 4 bases, there was a span of 9 bases. Germline V CDR1 and CDR2: KGHSH, LQKENI. The CDR3 DNA reads TGTGCCAGCTCACCCGGGGATGTCACCGGGGAGCTGTTTTTT. It codes for CASSPGDVTGELFF.

This clone was seen just once. This chain uses TRBV27 with TRBJ1-5; 7 nucleotides line up with TRBD1. J lost 2 bases, V lost 8 bases, and 0 bases had no gene match. The germline V gene encodes CDR1 MNHEY and CDR2 SMNVEV (reference sequence). The CDR3 runs 12 residues. The CDR3, as DNA: TGTGCCAGCGGGACAGGCAATCAGCCCCAGCATTTT. Translating it yields CASGTGNQPQHF.

The chain is built from TRBV19 and TRBJ2-2, with D possibly matching TRBD2 (5 bases). There are 18 residues in the CDR3. Germline V gives CDR1 LNHDA, CDR2 SQIVND (reference sequence). V was pared by 0 bases and J by 0 bases, with 14 bases between. Written as DNA, the CDR3 is TGTGCCAGTAGTATAGATGGTCTAGCTTTCTCGAACACCGGGGAGCTGTTTTTT. Protein: CASSIDGLAFSNTGELFF.

V gene TRBV6-5 combines with J gene TRBJ2-3, with TRBD2 matching 8 bases. The ends lost 6 bases at V and 2 bases at J; junction bases unmatched: 7. Germline assignment: CDR1 MNHEY and CDR2 SVGAGI. The CDR3 covers 15 residues. The CDR3 loop is CASRGAGEFTDTQYF. In DNA form, the CDR3 reads TGTGCCAGCAGGGGAGCGGGAGAGTTCACAGATACGCAGTATTTT.

This chain uses TRBV19 with TRBJ1-5; 9 positions match TRBD1. V was clipped by 7 bases and J by 2 bases; unmatched bases: 6. Germline V gene data show CDR1 as LNHDA and CDR2 as SQIVND (reference sequence). CDR3 length equals 15 residues. The CDR3 sequence is CASNPGTGRNQPQHF. Here the CDR3 DNA reads TGTGCCAGTAACCCCGGGACAGGGCGCAATCAGCCCCAGCATTTT.

This clone was seen more than once but under ten times. The chain recombines TRBV28 with TRBJ1-5; no clear D gene. From germline, CDR1 is MDHEN and CDR2 SYDVKM. This CDR3 comprises 13 residues. Trimming stripped 3 bases from V and 6 bases from J, with 9 bases between. CDR3 nucleotide sequence: TGTGCCAGCAGTTTTAGTATTGGTCAGCCCCAGCATTTT. Protein product: CASSFSIGQPQHF.

This chain uses TRBV28 with TRBJ1-1, with 8 positions matching TRBD1. Trimming cost V 9 bases and J 5 bases; bases outside gene matches: 8. CDR3 size: 13 residues. The germline V gene encodes CDR1 MDHEN and CDR2 SYDVKM. In DNA form, the CDR3 reads TGTGCCAGTCTGATCAGGGGGCGAACTGAAGCTTTCTTT. Translating it yields CASLIRGRTEAFF.

This chain joins TRBV1 and TRBJ1-5. TRBV1 is a known pseudogene. The CDR3 is made up of 15 amino acids. This chain's CDR3 is CTSSQEQRMYQPQHF. CDR3 DNA: TGCACCAGCAGCCAAGAACAGCGGATGTATCAGCCCCAGCATTTT.

In regard to this clone: The CDR3 ends on some other residue instead of the conserved phenylalanine or tryptophan, so this is likely a read error. The DNA is left out, because the CDR3 cannot be placed on it with certainty; the CDR3 is given as TCRdb lists it. V gene TRBV21-1 combines with J gene TRBJ2-7; the DNA was not used to check the table's D call, TRBD1. TRBV21-1 is reported as a pseudogene. Both ends counted, the CDR3 spans 9 residues. The CDR3 spells CASSKPQVS.

The rearrangement joins TRBV6-5 to TRBJ2-3; D unclear. Germline loops: CDR1 MNHEY, CDR2 SVGAGI. This CDR3 has 14 residues. V shed 6 bases and J shed 2 bases, with 12 bases lying between them. As DNA, the CDR3 is TGTGCCAGCAGGACCAACCAGGTCACAGATACGCAGTATTTT. It yields the protein CASRTNQVTDTQYF.